This entry concerns a single T cell receptor (beta chain). Trimming took 7 bases from V and 7 from J, leaving 17 bases between them. This CDR3 comprises 12 residues. Looked up from germline, CDR1 is SQVTM and CDR2 is ANQGSEA. These data are taken from a study of control samples from healthy donors and cancer patients. The assay was immunoSEQ multiplex PCR, and TCRdb's table has in-frame clones only and misses some. The data show around 190,000 clones, more than 80% seen once. The sequence was obtained from a man aged 30 to 45 in good health. This chain links TRBV29-1 with TRBJ2-7; maybe TRBD1 (6 bases). The sample taken for sequencing was blood. CDR3 coding DNA: TGCAGCGCCGGGGACATAGCGAAAGAGCAGTACTTC. Translating gives CSAGDIAKEQYF.